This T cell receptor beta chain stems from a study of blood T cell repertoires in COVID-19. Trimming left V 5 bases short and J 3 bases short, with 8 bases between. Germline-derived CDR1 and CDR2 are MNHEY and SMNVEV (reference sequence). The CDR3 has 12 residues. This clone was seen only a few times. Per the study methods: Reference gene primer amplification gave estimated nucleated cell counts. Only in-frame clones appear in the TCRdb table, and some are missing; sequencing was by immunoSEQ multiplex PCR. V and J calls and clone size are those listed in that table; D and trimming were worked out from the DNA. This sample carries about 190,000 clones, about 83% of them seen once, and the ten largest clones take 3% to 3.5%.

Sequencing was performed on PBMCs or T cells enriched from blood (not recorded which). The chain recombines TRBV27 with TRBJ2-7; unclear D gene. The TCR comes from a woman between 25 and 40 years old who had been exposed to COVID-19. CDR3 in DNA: TGTGCCAGCAGTCCAGGCAGCTACGAGCAGTACTTC. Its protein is CASSPGSYEQYF.